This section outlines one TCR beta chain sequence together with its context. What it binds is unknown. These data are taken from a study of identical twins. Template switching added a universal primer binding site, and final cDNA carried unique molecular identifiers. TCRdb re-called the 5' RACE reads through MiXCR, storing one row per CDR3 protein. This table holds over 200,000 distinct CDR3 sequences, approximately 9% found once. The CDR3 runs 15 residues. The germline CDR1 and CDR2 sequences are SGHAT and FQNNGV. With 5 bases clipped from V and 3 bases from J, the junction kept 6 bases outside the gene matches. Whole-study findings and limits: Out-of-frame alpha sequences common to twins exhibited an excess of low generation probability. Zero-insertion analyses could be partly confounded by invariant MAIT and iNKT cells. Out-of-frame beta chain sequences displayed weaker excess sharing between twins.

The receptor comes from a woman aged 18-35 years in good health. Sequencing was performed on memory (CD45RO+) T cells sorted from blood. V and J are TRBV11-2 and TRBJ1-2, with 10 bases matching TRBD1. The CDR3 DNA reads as TGTGCCAGCAGCCCCCGGGGGACAGGGGACTATGGCTACACCTTC. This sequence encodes CASSPRGTGDYGYTF.